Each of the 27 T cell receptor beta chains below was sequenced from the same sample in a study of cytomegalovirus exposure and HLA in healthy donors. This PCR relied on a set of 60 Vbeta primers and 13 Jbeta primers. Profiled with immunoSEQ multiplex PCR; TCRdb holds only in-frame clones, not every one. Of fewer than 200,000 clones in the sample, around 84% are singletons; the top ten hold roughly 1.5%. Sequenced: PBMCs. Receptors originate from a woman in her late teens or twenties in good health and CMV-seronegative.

CDR3 coding DNA: TGTGCCAGCAGCCTGACAGGGTTGGGGGCTGGTGGGCAGTACTTC. It translates to CASSLTGLGAGGQYF. This sequence joins TRBV7-9 and TRBJ2-7, with 7 positions matching TRBD1. Germline CDR1 SEHNR, CDR2 FQNEAQ (reference sequence). The CDR3 runs 15 residues. The trim removed 5 bases at V and 9 bases at J, leaving 16 bases unmatched.

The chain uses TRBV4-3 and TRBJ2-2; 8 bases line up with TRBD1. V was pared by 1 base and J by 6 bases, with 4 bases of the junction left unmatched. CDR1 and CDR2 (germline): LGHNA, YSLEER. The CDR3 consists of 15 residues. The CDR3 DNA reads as TGCGCCAGCAGCCAAGGGACAGGGCTGGCCGGGGAGCTGTTTTTT. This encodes CASSQGTGLAGELFF.

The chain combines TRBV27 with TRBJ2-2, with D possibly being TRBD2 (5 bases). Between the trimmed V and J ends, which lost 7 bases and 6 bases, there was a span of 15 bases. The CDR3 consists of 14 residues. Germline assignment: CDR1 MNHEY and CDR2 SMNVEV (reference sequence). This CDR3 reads CASTWYEGSGELFF. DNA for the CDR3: TGTGCCAGCACCTGGTACGAGGGATCCGGGGAGCTGTTTTTT.

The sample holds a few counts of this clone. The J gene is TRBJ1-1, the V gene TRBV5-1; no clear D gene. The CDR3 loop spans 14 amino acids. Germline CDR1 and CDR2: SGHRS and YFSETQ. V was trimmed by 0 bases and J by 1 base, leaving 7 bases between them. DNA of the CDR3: TGCGCCAGCAGCTTGGACAGAAGGAACACTGAAGCTTTCTTT. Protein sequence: CASSLDRRNTEAFF.

CDR3 in amino acids: CASGAFGGGPSQVIDYGYTF. The CDR3 DNA is TGTGCCAGCGGAGCCTTCGGCGGGGGGCCATCGCAAGTGATAGACTATGGCTACACCTTC. The chain has TRBV13 and TRBJ1-2; a possible D gene is TRBD1 (6 bases). The CDR3 consists of 20 residues. The V end was cut by 8 bases, the J end by 3 bases, with 34 bases between. Germline V gene data show CDR1 as PRHDT and CDR2 as FYEKMQ (reference sequence).

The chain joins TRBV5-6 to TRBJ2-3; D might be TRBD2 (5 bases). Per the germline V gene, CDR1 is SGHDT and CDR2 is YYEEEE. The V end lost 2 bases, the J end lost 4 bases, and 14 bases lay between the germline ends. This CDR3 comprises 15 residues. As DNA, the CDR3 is TGTGCCAGCAGCTTCCCACTAGACGCTGCAGATACGCAGTATTTT. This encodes CASSFPLDAADTQYF.

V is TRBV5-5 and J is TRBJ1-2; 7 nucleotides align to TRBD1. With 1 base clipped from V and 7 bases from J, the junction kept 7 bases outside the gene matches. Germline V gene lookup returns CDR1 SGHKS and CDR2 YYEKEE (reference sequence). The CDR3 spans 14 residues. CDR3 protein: CASSLTGDLGGYTF. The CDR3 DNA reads TGTGCCAGCAGCTTGACAGGGGATTTGGGTGGCTACACCTTC.

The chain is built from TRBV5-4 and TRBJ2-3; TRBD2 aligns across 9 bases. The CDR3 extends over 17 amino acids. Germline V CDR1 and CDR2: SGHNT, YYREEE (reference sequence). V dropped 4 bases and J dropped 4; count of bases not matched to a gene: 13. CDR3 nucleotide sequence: TGTGCCAGCAGCCCCAGGACGCTAGCGGGAAGGGCAGATACGCAGTATTTT. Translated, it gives CASSPRTLAGRADTQYF.

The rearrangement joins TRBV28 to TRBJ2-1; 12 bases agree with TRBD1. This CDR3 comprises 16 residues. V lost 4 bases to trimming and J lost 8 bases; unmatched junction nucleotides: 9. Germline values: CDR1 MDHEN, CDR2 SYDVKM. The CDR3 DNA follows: TGTGCCAGCAGTTCTATTCGGGACAGGGGGCCAGATGAGCAGTTCTTC. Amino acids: CASSSIRDRGPDEQFF.

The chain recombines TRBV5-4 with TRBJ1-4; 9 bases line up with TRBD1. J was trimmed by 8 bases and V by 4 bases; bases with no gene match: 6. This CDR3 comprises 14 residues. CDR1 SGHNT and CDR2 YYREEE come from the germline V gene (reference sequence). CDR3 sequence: CASSQQGAGEKLFF. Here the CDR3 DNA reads TGTGCCAGCAGCCAACAGGGGGCTGGAGAAAAACTGTTTTTT.

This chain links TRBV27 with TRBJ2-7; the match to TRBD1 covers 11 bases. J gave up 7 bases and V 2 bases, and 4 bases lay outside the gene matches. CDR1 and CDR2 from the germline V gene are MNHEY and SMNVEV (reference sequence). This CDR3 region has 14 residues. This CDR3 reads CASSLRGQGEEQYV. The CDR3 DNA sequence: TGTGCCAGCAGTTTAAGGGGACAGGGGGAAGAGCAGTACGTC.

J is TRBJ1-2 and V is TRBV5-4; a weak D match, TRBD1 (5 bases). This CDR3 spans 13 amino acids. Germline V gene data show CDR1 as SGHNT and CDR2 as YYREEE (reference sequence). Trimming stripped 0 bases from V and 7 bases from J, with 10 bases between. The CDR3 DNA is TGTGCCAGCAGCTTGGAAGGAAGGGGTGGCTACACCTTC. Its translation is CASSLEGRGGYTF. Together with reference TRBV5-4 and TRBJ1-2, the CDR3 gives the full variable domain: ETGVTQSPTHLIKTRGQQVTLRCSSQSGHNTVSWYQQALGQGPQFIFQYYREEENGRGNFPPRFSGLQFPNYSSELNVNALELDDSALYLCASSLEGRGGYTFGSGTRLTVV.

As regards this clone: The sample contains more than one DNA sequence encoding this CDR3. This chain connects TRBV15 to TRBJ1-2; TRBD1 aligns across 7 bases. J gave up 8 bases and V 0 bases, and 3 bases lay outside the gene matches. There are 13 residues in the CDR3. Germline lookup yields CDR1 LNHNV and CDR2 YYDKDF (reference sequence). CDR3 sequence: CATSRDRGYGYTF. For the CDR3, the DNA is TGTGCCACCAGCAGAGACAGGGGGTACGGCTACACCTTC.

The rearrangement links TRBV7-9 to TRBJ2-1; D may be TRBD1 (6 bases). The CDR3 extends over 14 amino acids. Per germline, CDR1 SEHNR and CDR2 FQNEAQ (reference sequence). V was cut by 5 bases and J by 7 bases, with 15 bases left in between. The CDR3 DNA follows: TGTGCCAGCAGCAGGGGGACCTTTAAGAATGAGCAGTTCTTC. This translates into CASSRGTFKNEQFF.

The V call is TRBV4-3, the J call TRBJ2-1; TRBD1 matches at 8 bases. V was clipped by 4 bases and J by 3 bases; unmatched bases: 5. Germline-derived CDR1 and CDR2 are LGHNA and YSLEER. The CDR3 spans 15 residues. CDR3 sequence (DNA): TGCGCCAGCAGCCGACAACAGGGGGTCTACAATGAGCAGTTCTTC. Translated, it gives CASSRQQGVYNEQFF.

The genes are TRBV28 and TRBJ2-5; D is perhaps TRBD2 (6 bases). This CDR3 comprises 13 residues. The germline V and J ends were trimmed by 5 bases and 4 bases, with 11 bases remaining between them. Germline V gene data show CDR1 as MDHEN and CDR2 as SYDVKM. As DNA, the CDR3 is TGTGCCAGCAGTATCGGGGGTGGAGAGACCCAGTACTTC. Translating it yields CASSIGGGETQYF.

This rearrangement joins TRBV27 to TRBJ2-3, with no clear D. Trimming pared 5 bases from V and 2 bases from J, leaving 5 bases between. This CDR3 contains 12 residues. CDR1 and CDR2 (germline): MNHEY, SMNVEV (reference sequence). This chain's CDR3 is CASSPSTDTQYF. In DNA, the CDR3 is TGTGCCAGCAGTCCTTCCACAGATACGCAGTATTTT.

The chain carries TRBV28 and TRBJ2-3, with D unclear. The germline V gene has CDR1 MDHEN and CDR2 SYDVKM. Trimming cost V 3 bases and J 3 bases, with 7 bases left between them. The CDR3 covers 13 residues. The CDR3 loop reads CASSFGRTDTQYF. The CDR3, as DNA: TGTGCCAGCAGTTTCGGTCGTACAGATACGCAGTATTTT.

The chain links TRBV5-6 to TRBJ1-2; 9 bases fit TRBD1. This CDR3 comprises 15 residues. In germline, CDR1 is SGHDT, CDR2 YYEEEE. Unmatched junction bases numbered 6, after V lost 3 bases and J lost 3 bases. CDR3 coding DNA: TGTGCCAGCAGCTGGGGGGGACAGGGCCACTATGGCTACACCTTC. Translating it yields CASSWGGQGHYGYTF.

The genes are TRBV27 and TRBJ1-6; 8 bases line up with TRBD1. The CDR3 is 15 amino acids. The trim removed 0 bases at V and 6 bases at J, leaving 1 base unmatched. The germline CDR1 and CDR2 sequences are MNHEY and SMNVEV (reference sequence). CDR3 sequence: CASSLSGQGNSPLHF. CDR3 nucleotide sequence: TGTGCCAGCAGTTTATCAGGACAGGGTAATTCACCCCTCCACTTT.

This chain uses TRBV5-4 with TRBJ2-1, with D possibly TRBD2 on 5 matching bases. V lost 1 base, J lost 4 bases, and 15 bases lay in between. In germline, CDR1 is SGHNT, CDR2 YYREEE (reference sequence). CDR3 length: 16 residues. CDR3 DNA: TGTGCCAGCAGCTTGAAGGAACTAGAGATTTACAATGAGCAGTTCTTC. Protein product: CASSLKELEIYNEQFF.

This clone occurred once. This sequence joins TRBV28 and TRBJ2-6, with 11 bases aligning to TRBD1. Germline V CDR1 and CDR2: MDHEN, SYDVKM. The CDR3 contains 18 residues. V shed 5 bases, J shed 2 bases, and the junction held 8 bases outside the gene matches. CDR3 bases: TGTGCCAGCAGTCCACCGGGACAGGGGGTAACTGGGGCCAACGTCCTGACTTTC. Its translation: CASSPPGQGVTGANVLTF.

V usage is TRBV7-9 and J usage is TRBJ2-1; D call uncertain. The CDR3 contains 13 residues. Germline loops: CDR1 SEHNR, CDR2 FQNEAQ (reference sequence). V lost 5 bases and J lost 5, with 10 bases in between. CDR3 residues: CASSARLDNEQFF. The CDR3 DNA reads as TGTGCCAGCAGCGCACGACTGGACAATGAGCAGTTCTTC.

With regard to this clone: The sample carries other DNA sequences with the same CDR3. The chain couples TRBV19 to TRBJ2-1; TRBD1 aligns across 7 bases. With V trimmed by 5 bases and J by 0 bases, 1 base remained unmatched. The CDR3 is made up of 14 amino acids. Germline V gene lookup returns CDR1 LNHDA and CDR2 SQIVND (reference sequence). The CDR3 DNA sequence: TGTGCCAGTAGTGGGACAGTCTCCTACAATGAGCAGTTCTTC. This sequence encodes CASSGTVSYNEQFF.

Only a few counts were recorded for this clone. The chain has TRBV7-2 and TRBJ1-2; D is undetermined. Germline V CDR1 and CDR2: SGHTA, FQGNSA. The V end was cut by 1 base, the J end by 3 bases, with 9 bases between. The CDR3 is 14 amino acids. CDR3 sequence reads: CASSLEERDYGYTF. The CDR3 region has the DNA TGTGCCAGCAGCTTAGAGGAACGGGACTATGGCTACACCTTC. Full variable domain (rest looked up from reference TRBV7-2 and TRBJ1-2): GAGVSQSPSNKVTEKGKDVELRCDPISGHTALYWYRQSLGQGLEFLIYFQGNSAPDKSGLPSDRFSAERTGGSVSTLTIQRTQQEDSAVYLCASSLEERDYGYTFGSGTRLTVV.

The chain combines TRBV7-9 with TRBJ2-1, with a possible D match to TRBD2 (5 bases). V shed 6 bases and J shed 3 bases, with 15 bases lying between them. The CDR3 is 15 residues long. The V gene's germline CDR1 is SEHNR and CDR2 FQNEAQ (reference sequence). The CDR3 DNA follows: TGTGCCAGCAGACTAGAGGCGGCGGGCTACAATGAGCAGTTCTTC. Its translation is CASRLEAAGYNEQFF.

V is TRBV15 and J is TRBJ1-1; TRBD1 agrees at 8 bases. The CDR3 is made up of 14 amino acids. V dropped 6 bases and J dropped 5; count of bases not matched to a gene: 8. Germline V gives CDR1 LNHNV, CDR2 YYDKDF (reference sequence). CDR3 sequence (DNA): TGTGCCACCAGGGCGACAGGGGAGGAAACTGAAGCTTTCTTT. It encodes CATRATGEETEAFF.